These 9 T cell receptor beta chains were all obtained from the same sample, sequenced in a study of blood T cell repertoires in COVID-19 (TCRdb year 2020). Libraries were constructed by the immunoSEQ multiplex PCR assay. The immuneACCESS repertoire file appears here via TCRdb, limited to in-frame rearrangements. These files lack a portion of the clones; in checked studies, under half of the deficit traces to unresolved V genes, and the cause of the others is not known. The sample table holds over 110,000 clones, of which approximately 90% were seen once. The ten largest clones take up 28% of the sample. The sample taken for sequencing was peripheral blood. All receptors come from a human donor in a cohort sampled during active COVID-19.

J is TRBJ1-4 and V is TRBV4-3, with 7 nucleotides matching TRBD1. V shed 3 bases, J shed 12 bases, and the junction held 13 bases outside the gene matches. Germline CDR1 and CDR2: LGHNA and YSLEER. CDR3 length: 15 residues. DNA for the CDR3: TGCGCCAGCAGCCAGGAACAGGGGTTGGGTGGCGAACTGTTTTTT. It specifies CASSQEQGLGGELFF.

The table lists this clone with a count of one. The CDR3 nucleotides read TGTGCCACCAGCGACTGGGACTATTACAATGAGCAGTTCTTC. Encoded protein: CATSDWDYYNEQFF. This chain links TRBV15 with TRBJ2-1; 7 nucleotides align to TRBD2. The CDR3 runs 14 residues. V trimming: 5 bases; J trimming: 4 bases; junction bases outside the gene matches: 5. Germline assignment: CDR1 LNHNV and CDR2 YYDKDF (reference sequence).

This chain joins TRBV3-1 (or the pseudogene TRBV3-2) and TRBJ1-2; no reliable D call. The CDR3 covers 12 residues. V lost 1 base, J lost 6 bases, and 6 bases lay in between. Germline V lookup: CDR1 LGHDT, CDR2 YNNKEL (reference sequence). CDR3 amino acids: CASSQGGNGYTF. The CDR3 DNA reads TGTGCCAGCAGCCAAGGAGGGAATGGCTACACCTTC.

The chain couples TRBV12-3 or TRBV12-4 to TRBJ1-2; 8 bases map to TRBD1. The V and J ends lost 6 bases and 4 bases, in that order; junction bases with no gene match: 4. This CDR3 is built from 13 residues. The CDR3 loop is CASSLDRVYGYTF. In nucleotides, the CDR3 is TGTGCCAGCAGCTTGGACAGGGTCTATGGCTACACCTTC.

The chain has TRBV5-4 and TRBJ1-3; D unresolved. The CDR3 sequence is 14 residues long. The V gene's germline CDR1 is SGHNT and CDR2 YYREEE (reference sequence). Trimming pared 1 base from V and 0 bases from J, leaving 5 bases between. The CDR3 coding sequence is TGTGCCAGCAGCTTGACGGGCTCTGGAAACACCATATATTTT. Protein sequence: CASSLTGSGNTIYF.

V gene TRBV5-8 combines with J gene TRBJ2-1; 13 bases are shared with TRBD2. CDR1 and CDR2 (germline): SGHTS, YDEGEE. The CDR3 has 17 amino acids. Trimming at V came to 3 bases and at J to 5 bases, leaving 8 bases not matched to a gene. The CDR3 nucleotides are TGTGCCAGCAGCTCGGCCCGGACTAGCGGGGGAAACAATGAGCAGTTCTTC. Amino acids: CASSSARTSGGNNEQFF.

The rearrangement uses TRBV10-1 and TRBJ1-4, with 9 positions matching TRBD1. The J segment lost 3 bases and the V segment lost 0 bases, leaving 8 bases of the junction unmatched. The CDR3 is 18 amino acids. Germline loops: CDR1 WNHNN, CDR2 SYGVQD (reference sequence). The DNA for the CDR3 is TGCGCCAGCAGTGAGTCTTGGACAGGGGATTTTGCTAATGAAAAACTGTTTTTT. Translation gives CASSESWTGDFANEKLFF.

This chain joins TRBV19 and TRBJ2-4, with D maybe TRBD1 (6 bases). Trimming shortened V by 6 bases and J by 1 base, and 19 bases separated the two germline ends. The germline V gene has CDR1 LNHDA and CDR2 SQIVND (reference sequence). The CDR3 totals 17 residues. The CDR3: CASSSPPQGIAKNIQYF. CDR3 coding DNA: TGTGCCAGTAGCAGCCCACCCCAGGGGATTGCCAAAAACATTCAGTACTTC.

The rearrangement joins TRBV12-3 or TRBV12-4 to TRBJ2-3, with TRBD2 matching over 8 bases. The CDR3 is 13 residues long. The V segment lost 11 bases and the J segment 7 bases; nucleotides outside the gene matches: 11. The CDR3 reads CACKPGLDHTQYF. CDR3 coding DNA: TGTGCCTGCAAACCGGGACTAGACCATACGCAGTATTTT.